The TCR beta chain described here comes from a study of cytomegalovirus exposure and HLA in healthy donors. It was healthy bone marrow donors who served as donors. This CDR3 has 15 amino acids. Germline V gene data show CDR1 as LGHNA and CDR2 as YNFKEQ. V was clipped by 0 bases and J by 5 bases, with 11 bases between them. Primers: 60 Vbeta forward and 13 Jbeta reverse. Sequencing was performed with immunoSEQ multiplex PCR; in TCRdb, only in-frame clones are kept and a portion is missing. The data show more than 85,000 clones, roughly three fifths seen once. The rearrangement uses TRBV4-2 and TRBJ1-5; unclear D gene. The TCR comes from a young woman in good health and CMV-seronegative. The source material was PBMCs. The CDR3 sequence is CASSQDGLGDQPQHF. CDR3 DNA: TGTGCCAGCAGCCAAGATGGATTAGGAGATCAGCCCCAGCATTTT.